This T cell receptor beta chain originates from a study of control samples from healthy donors and cancer patients. Clones were sequenced by immunoSEQ multiplex PCR, and TCRdb holds only the in-frame ones, with some missing. The sample includes about 39,000 clones, about 86% seen only once; the top ten take 20% to 25%. This clone is a singleton in its sample. After removal of 0 bases from V and 0 bases from J, the junction contained 4 bases not matched to a gene. Germline loops: CDR1 SGHRS, CDR2 YFSETQ. There are 16 residues in the CDR3. The receptor comes from a woman between 55 and 75 years old with lung cancer. J is TRBJ2-7 and V is TRBV5-1; 9 bases line up with TRBD1. The sequenced material came from PBMCs. In nucleotides, the CDR3 is TGCGCCAGCAGCTTGGGGGACAGGGATTACTCCTACGAGCAGTACTTC. Protein product: CASSLGDRDYSYEQYF.